Only one count was recorded for the clone carrying this TCR beta chain. The germline V gene has CDR1 SGHTA and CDR2 FQGNSA. The CDR3 is 13 residues long. Trimming took off 5 bases at V and 8 bases at J, with 15 bases between the two ends. Assay: immunoSEQ multiplex PCR; the TCRdb copy retains only in-frame clones and omits some. The sample contains more than 140,000 clones, about 89% of which appear only once. The entry originates in a study of control samples from healthy donors and cancer patients. The TCR originated in a man younger than 35 in good health. Sequencing input: blood. The chain uses TRBV7-2 and TRBJ2-5; D is possibly TRBD1 or TRBD2 (5 bases each). The CDR3 protein is CASSLGTQGTQYF. For the CDR3, the DNA is TGTGCCAGCAGCCTCGGGACGCAGGGAACCCAGTACTTC. The entire variable domain, with the rest obtained from reference TRBV7-2 and TRBJ2-5, is as follows: GAGVSQSPSNKVTEKGKDVELRCDPISGHTALYWYRQSLGQGLEFLIYFQGNSAPDKSGLPSDRFSAERTGGSVSTLTIQRTQQEDSAVYLCASSLGTQGTQYFGPGTRLLVL.